What follows is one T cell receptor beta chain and its context. Its cognate antigen is unknown. One end of the junction is discordant with germline, which a read error may explain. TCR beta sequencing covered blood CD8+ and CD4+ T cells. An amount of RNA that ranged from roughly 0.45 to 1 ug was reverse transcribed with random hexamers. One entry per CDR3 protein results from TCRdb running MiXCR on the immunoSEQ multiplex PCR reads. The sample carries about 80,000 distinct CDR3 sequences, 95% to 97% recorded once. This specimen belongs to a study of CD8 T cells in Susac syndrome. General study findings and limits: The number of Susac-specific public clones found was approximately 16 in total CD8+ repertoires and four to six in CD8+ TEMRA repertoires.

This receptor was taken from a human donor with Susac syndrome. Sequences were obtained from CD8+ T cells from PBMCs.

CDR3 nucleotides: TGTGCTAGCAGCTCCGGACAGGGAAGGGAGCGGAACAATCAGCCCCAGCATTTT. It encodes CASSSGQGRERNNQPQHF. The chain recombines TRBV7-7 with TRBJ1-5, with TRBD1 matching over 8 bases. The CDR3 contains 18 residues. Germline V gene lookup returns CDR1 SSHAT and CDR2 FNYEAQ (reference sequence). Full variable domain (remainder filled in from reference TRBV7-7 and TRBJ1-5): GAGVSQSPRYKVTKRGQDVTLRCDPISSHATLYWYQQALGQGPEFLTYFNYEAQPDKSGLPSDRFSAERPEGSISTLTIQRTEQRDSAMYRCASSSGQGRERNNQPQHFGDGTRLSIL.